These 15 T cell receptor beta chains originate from one sample sequenced in a study of blood T cell repertoires in COVID-19. The repertoire was sequenced with immunoSEQ multiplex PCR; TCRdb's copy has only in-frame clones and lacks some. This sample has fewer than 250,000 clones, with nearly 85% found just once. Sequencing was performed on peripheral blood. Receptors were obtained from a human donor in a cohort sampled during active COVID-19.

The chain uses TRBV7-9 and TRBJ2-7; a weak D match, TRBD2 (5 bases). V lost 5 bases and J lost 6, with 17 bases in between. CDR1 SEHNR and CDR2 FQNEAQ come from the germline V gene (reference sequence). The CDR3 length is 14 residues. The DNA for the CDR3 is TGTGCCAGCAGCCGTGGGGAGTCACCCCGCGAGCAGTACTTC. Translation gives CASSRGESPREQYF. Variable domain in full (rest from reference TRBV7-9 and TRBJ2-7): DTGVSQNPRHKITKRGQNVTFRCDPISEHNRLYWYRQTLGQGPEFLTYFQNEAQLEKSRLLSDRFSAERPKGSFSTLEIQRTEQGDSAMYLCASSRGESPREQYFGPGTRLTVT.

V and J are TRBV19 and TRBJ1-5; no firm D call. This CDR3 spans 14 amino acids. V shed 1 base and J shed 9 bases, with 13 bases lying between them. The germline V gene encodes CDR1 LNHDA and CDR2 SQIVND (reference sequence). CDR3 residues: CASSIGPGIGPQHF. DNA for the CDR3: TGTGCCAGTAGTATAGGCCCAGGCATAGGGCCCCAGCATTTT.

Details on this clone: The identical CDR3 is also encoded by other nucleotide sequences in the sample. The chain uses TRBV24-1 and TRBJ2-5; 12 nucleotides line up with TRBD1. CDR1 KGHDR and CDR2 SFDVKD come from the germline V gene. Trimming at V came to 4 bases and at J to 5 bases, leaving 7 bases not matched to a gene. This CDR3 has 16 amino acids. The DNA of the CDR3 is TGTGCCACCAGTGACCCGGGACAGGGGGCAGGGGAGACCCAGTACTTC. It is translated as CATSDPGQGAGETQYF.

This chain links TRBV29-1 with TRBJ2-1; TRBD2 might be the D (6 bases). CDR1 and CDR2 from the germline V gene are SQVTM and ANQGSEA. The CDR3 sequence is 13 residues long. Trimming removed 6 bases from V and 9 bases from J, with 18 bases in between. CDR3 nucleotide sequence: TGCAGCGTCGAGGTCCGGGGGTCCGGTGAGCAGTTCTTC. Its translation is CSVEVRGSGEQFF.

The chain carries TRBV3-1 (or the pseudogene TRBV3-2) and TRBJ2-1; D is possibly TRBD1 (6 bases). Trimming took off 1 base at V and 4 bases at J, with 11 bases between the two ends. This CDR3 has 15 amino acids. Germline CDR1 LGHDT, CDR2 YNNKEL (reference sequence). The DNA for the CDR3 is TGTGCCAGCAGCCAAGGGGGGACACCTTACAATGAGCAGTTCTTC. Encoded protein: CASSQGGTPYNEQFF.

CDR3 region: CASGRGLDKETQYF. DNA for the CDR3: TGTGCTAGTGGTAGGGGACTAGATAAGGAGACCCAGTACTTC. The J gene is TRBJ2-5, the V gene TRBV12-5; 8 bases line up with TRBD2. The J segment lost 5 bases and the V segment lost 5 bases, leaving 7 bases of the junction unmatched. Germline CDR1 is LGHNT and CDR2 is FRNRAP. CDR3 length: 14 residues.

This clone was recorded only once. V usage is TRBV7-2 and J usage is TRBJ2-1, with 15 bases that match TRBD2. The CDR3 contains 15 residues. After removal of 6 bases from V and 7 bases from J, the junction contained 4 bases not matched to a gene. Germline values: CDR1 SGHTA, CDR2 FQGNSA. The DNA for the CDR3 is TGTGCCAGCAGTTTGGGACTAGCGGGGGGAAATGAGCAGTTCTTC. It yields the protein CASSLGLAGGNEQFF.

This rearrangement joins TRBV19 to TRBJ2-1, with D possibly being TRBD2 (5 bases). Between the trimmed V and J ends, which lost 3 bases and 3 bases, there was a span of 6 bases. The CDR3 sequence is 13 residues long. Germline-derived CDR1 and CDR2 are LNHDA and SQIVND (reference sequence). CDR3 protein: CASSMGDYNEQFF. The CDR3 bases are TGTGCCAGTAGTATGGGAGACTACAATGAGCAGTTCTTC. The full variable domain, in which reference TRBV19 and TRBJ2-1 provide the parts outside the CDR3, is DGGITQSPKYLFRKEGQNVTLSCEQNLNHDAMYWYRQDPGQGLRLIYYSQIVNDFQKGDIAEGYSVSREKKESFPLTVTSAQKNPTAFYLCASSMGDYNEQFFGPGTRLTVL.

The CDR3 sequence: CASSQEGRGWPNEQYF. In nucleotides, the CDR3 is TGTGCCAGCAGCCAAGAAGGACGGGGGTGGCCTAACGAGCAGTACTTC. The J gene is TRBJ2-7, the V gene TRBV3-1 (or the pseudogene TRBV3-2); a possible D gene is TRBD2 (6 bases). Germline CDR1 LGHDT, CDR2 YNNKEL (reference sequence). V lost 0 bases to trimming and J lost 5 bases, with 17 bases between them. The CDR3 is 16 amino acids.

The chain is built from TRBV18 and TRBJ2-7; 9 nucleotides match TRBD1. The CDR3 runs 16 residues. The J segment lost 2 bases and the V segment lost 2 bases, leaving 7 bases of the junction unmatched. Germline CDR1 and CDR2: KGHSH and LQKENI. The CDR3 here is CASSPITGQGPYEQYF. DNA of the CDR3: TGTGCCAGCTCACCAATTACCGGACAGGGGCCCTACGAGCAGTACTTC.

This clone was detected once. CDR3 sequence: CSVERRVLNTEAFF. The CDR3 nucleotides read TGCAGCGTTGAACGCCGGGTTCTGAACACTGAAGCTTTCTTT. V and J are TRBV29-1 and TRBJ1-1; no clear D gene. Deletions cut 2 bases from V and 0 bases from J, with 10 bases between. The CDR3 consists of 14 residues. CDR1 SQVTM and CDR2 ANQGSEA come from the germline V gene.

The chain uses TRBV11-2 and TRBJ1-6; 7 nucleotides match TRBD1. Germline CDR1 and CDR2: SGHAT and FQNNGV. V lost 4 bases and J lost 7; bases outside the gene matches: 4. This CDR3 has 14 amino acids. The CDR3 DNA sequence: TGTGCCAGCAGCTATGACAGGGCCAATTCACCCCTCCACTTT. Encoded protein: CASSYDRANSPLHF.

This clone was observed a few times. This chain joins TRBV7-9 and TRBJ2-2; TRBD1 matches 8 bases. The CDR3 has 16 residues. J was trimmed by 1 base and V by 4 bases; bases with no gene match: 5. CDR1 is SEHNR and CDR2 is FQNEAQ in the germline V gene (reference sequence). The CDR3 DNA follows: TGTGCCAGCAGCTCCCTCAGGGGGCAGAACACCGGGGAGCTGTTTTTT. It codes for CASSSLRGQNTGELFF.

The gene calls are TRBV6-5 and TRBJ2-5; D is unclear. V shed 6 bases and J shed 5 bases, with 16 bases lying between them. The CDR3 runs to 14 residues. Germline CDR1 is MNHEY and CDR2 is SVGAGI. In nucleotides, the CDR3 is TGTGCCAGCAGCTTGACCCGTTCGGGTGAGACCCAGTACTTC. Its translation is CASSLTRSGETQYF.

This clone has a single count. V and J are TRBV12-5 and TRBJ1-2; 8 nucleotides line up with TRBD1. V was clipped by 1 base and J by 8 bases; unmatched bases: 12. Germline assignment: CDR1 LGHNT and CDR2 FRNRAP. The CDR3 totals 16 residues. CDR3 nucleotide sequence: TGTGCTAGTGGTTTGGGAATAGGACAGGGCGGTTACGGCTACACCTTC. It translates to CASGLGIGQGGYGYTF.